This T cell receptor beta chain emerged from a study of cytomegalovirus exposure and HLA in healthy donors. Looking at the study overall: The same platform as the roughly 700 first-cohort repertoires was used for the 110 or so validation repertoires, a later analysis reported.

Study results and caveats: Per published reports, the classifier diagnosed cytomegalovirus status with high specificity and sensitivity. One later analysis, an examination of the roughly 110 validation repertoires, found that first-cohort TCR clusters tended to co-occur in them. CMV antigen specificity of a few CMV-associated chains was confirmed in vitro.

Trimming removed 4 bases from V and 6 bases from J; junction bases left unmatched: 5. The CDR3 loop spans 14 amino acids. Looked up from germline, CDR1 is SGHTA and CDR2 is FQGNSA. Clones were sequenced by immunoSEQ multiplex PCR, and TCRdb holds only the in-frame ones, with some missing. The sample holds about 160,000 clones, 89% seen once. Concerning this clone: Its antigen is unknown.

Material: PBMCs. The chain carries TRBV7-2 and TRBJ1-2, with 10 positions matching TRBD1. The receptor's source is a man between 18 and 35 years old in good health and CMV-seropositive. The CDR3 DNA is TGTGCCAGCAGCTCCCGACAGGGGGCGGATGGCTACACCTTC. This sequence encodes CASSSRQGADGYTF.